This T cell receptor (beta chain) stems from a study of tumor-infiltrating lymphocytes in primary liver carcinoma (dated 2017 in TCRdb). Broadly, across the study: Hepatocellular carcinoma (four) or combined HCC and intrahepatic cholangiocarcinoma (one) was present in the five patients, who were three men and two women aged 30 to 69 years. Each sample produced about 3.65 to 7.13 million productive TCRbeta reads, and read depth showed no significant difference between tissue types. TCRbeta repertoire sequencing, expression microarrays and whole-exome sequencing were combined in the study across five regions of each liver tumor, with adjacent normal tissue and blood also included. A total of around 35 specimens from 5 patients, comprising approximately 25 tumor regions, 5 adjacent noncancerous liver tissues and 5 peripheral blood samples, were covered by TCRbeta repertoire sequencing. Tumors of the five patients were stage T1-T3 N0M0 with maximum diameters of roughly 4.2 to 11 cm. High reproducibility was observed for the technical replicate repertoires, with mean shared-clone rates near 0.89 and correlation coefficients above 0.95. To link TCRbeta repertoire diversity with the local molecular phenotype, the approximately 23 tumor region samples were profiled using Agilent mRNA microarrays.

Using a constant-region primer and ProtoScript II reverse transcriptase, TCRbeta-specific cDNA was reverse-transcribed from 400 to 550 ng total RNA. Three nested multiplex PCR rounds, following a slightly modified ARM-PCR procedure, were used to build the TCRbeta libraries. Each of the first two PCR rounds ran for around 11 cycles using multiplex TRBV1-TRBV30 forward primers together with a Cbeta reverse primer. Sample barcodes and Illumina adapters were attached in a final 25-cycle PCR using Deep VentR polymerase. Before sequencing, amplicons between 200 and 500 bp were purified from gel using a QIAquick gel extraction kit. TCRbeta amplicons were sequenced on an Illumina HiSeq 2500 with 250-bp paired-end reads. As for how the authors treated the data: Trimmomatic v0.33 was used to quality-trim the reads, and FLASH v1.2.11 was used to merge paired reads so that full CDR3 sequences could be recovered. V, D and J germline segments were assigned to the rearranged TCRbeta sequences using MiGEC v1.2.1b. Clonotype statistics, along with Shannon-Wiener diversity indices, were calculated using VDJtools v1.0.0. Except for diversity analysis, only the 250 most abundant clonotypes of each sample were used in subsequent analyses to reduce sampling bias. TCRdb cleaned the public reads at Q25 with fastp, built clones with MiXCR and kept in-frame beta chains. Rows are combined by CDR3 protein, so each entry shows the most common genes and DNA. These V and J calls rely on TCRdb rather than the paper's analysis. This sample gives about 21,000 distinct CDR3 sequences in total; under 75% of them show up just once. Together, the top ten hold more than 35% of the sample.

CDR1 and CDR2 are read off the germline V gene as ENHRY and SYGVKD. Its CDR3 holds 14 amino acids, cysteine through phenylalanine. Kept here is only the CDR3 DNA, which spans 42 bases and is read in frame from base 1. Without any cell sorting, total RNA and DNA were co-extracted from approximately 22-30 mg of bulk tissue using the AllPrep DNA/RNA mini kit. Surgical resection was performed in China between late 2015 and March 2016 on roughly 5 patients with histopathologically diagnosed primary liver carcinoma. Chronic HBV infection was present in the patients, and the patients were treatment-naive at sampling. Each tumor was sampled at five spatially separated regions: the tumor centre plus the superior, inferior, left-lateral and right-lateral poles. According to histology, viable tumor cells made up more than 75% of every tumor sample. Fresh tumor and adjacent tissue pieces were bisected; one half was stored in RNAlater at -80°C, the other sent for histology.

On the study overall, not on this receptor specifically: Because the samples were bulk and unsorted, CD4+ and CD8+ T cell repertoires could not be compared. With just a few patients in the study, the authors point out that the findings should be validated in a larger study. Repertoire overlap was found to be higher between tumor regions (mean around 36%) than between tumor-adjacent (around 17%) or tumor-blood (around 15%) pairs, consistent with antigen-driven expansion. Only roughly 8-25% of top clones appeared in all five regions of a tumor, which suggests that tumor-infiltrating T cells are spatially heterogeneous. The top 250 clones accounted for a significantly greater share of the repertoire in tumors than in blood (p = 0.039). Only the TCR beta chain was sequenced, so true repertoire diversity is likely underestimated because unpaired alpha chains were not captured.

A word on this clonotype: It has no known antigen specificity. This may be a read error, as it is one base from a much larger clone.

This sequence was found in a man aged 35 to 55 with primary liver carcinoma and hepatitis B virus infection. This sequence uses TRBV10-3 and TRBJ2-5; TRBD1 agrees with 7 junctional bases. Material for sequencing was liver tumor tissue from sampling region 1. Explained via the paper, the cell subset or site label denotes: tumor region T1, superior pole. In nucleotides, the sequence is TGTGCTGTCAGGCCCGACAGGGCCCAAGAGACCCAGTACTTC. Translated, this is CAVRPDRAQETQYF.